A single T cell receptor beta chain is shown here with its context. The data stem from a study of blood T cell repertoires in COVID-19. For the study at large: Sources were T cells, B-cell-depleted T cells, or PBMCs; the material itself was cDNA or gDNA.

Sequenced by immunoSEQ multiplex PCR; TCRdb stores in-frame clones only, minus some. Here the sample spans around 260,000 clones, approximately 87% being singletons. V was clipped by 0 bases and J by 2 bases; unmatched bases: 2. Per germline, CDR1 SGHRS and CDR2 YFSETQ. The length of the CDR3 is 14 residues. This clonotype was obtained from a man in his 60s who had recovered from COVID-19. This sequence joins TRBV5-1 and TRBJ2-7, with 7 bases fitting TRBD1. Sequenced material: peripheral blood. This CDR3 is CASSLAGGTYEQYF. CDR3 bases: TGCGCCAGCAGCTTGGCAGGGGGAACCTACGAGCAGTACTTC.